A selection of T cell receptor beta chains follows, all from one sample in a study of siplizumab effects on memory and regulatory T cells. The data were produced by immunoSEQ multiplex PCR, yet TCRdb's version contains in-frame clones alone and is incomplete. The repertoire holds 100,000 or so clones, with roughly 93% as singletons. The sequencing sample was made of non-Treg CD4+ T cells sorted from blood. The receptors come from a human donor in good health. Each CDR3 is given with its conserved first and last residue. The order of the fields is D gene, clone size, V gene, J gene, CDR3 DNA, CDR3 protein. D genes are given only for firm matches. Clone size appears in some rows only: once, few, many, or a class for an expanded clone.

D gene: -
clone size: -
V gene: TRBV28
J gene: TRBJ1-2
CDR3 DNA: TGTGCCAGCAGGACCTTGGGGACGGGCTATGGCTACACCTTC
CDR3 protein: CASRTLGTGYGYTF

D gene: -
clone size: -
V gene: TRBV7-3
J gene: TRBJ2-5
CDR3 DNA: TGTGCCAGCAGCTTTACCGGTGGGGAGACCCAGTACTTC
CDR3 protein: CASSFTGGETQYF

D gene: -
clone size: -
V gene: TRBV27
J gene: TRBJ1-5
CDR3 DNA: TGTGCCAGCAGTTTATCGACGGGCAATCAGCCCCAGCATTTT
CDR3 protein: CASSLSTGNQPQHF

D gene: -
clone size: -
V gene: TRBV28
J gene: TRBJ1-2
CDR3 DNA: TGTGCCAGCAACCCCGGGTCGAGCCTCAGCTACACCTTC
CDR3 protein: CASNPGSSLSYTF

D gene: TRBD2
clone size: -
V gene: TRBV2
J gene: TRBJ2-7
CDR3 DNA: TGTGCCAGCACACCTCTGGGCGGGAGTACCTCCTACGAGCAGTACTTC
CDR3 protein: CASTPLGGSTSYEQYF

D gene: -
clone size: -
V gene: TRBV5-8
J gene: TRBJ2-3
CDR3 DNA: TGTGCCAGCAGCAAGAGTGGGTCAGATACGCAGTATTTT
CDR3 protein: CASSKSGSDTQYF

D gene: -
clone size: -
V gene: TRBV27
J gene: TRBJ2-6
CDR3 DNA: TGTGCCAGCAGTTTAAAGGGGTTAGGCGCTGGGGCCAACGTCCTGACTTTC
CDR3 protein: CASSLKGLGAGANVLTF

D gene: -
clone size: -
V gene: TRBV27
J gene: TRBJ2-2
CDR3 DNA: TGTGCCAGCAGTTTATTTGCTGCGATGCCGAACACCGGGGAGCTGTTTTTT
CDR3 protein: CASSLFAAMPNTGELFF

D gene: -
clone size: once
V gene: TRBV4-1
J gene: TRBJ2-1
CDR3 DNA: TGCGCCAGCAGCCAAGACGACCCAGGGACATGGACGGGAGAGAATGAGCAGTTCTTC
CDR3 protein: CASSQDDPGTWTGENEQFF

D gene: TRBD1
clone size: -
V gene: TRBV4-2
J gene: TRBJ2-2
CDR3 DNA: TGTGCCAGCAGCCTCGACAGGGGGCAAACCGGGGAGCTGTTTTTT
CDR3 protein: CASSLDRGQTGELFF

D gene: -
clone size: few
V gene: TRBV6-6
J gene: TRBJ1-3
CDR3 DNA: TGTGCCAGCTCAGGGTCCTCTGGAAACACCATATATTTT
CDR3 protein: CASSGSSGNTIYF

D gene: -
clone size: -
V gene: TRBV30
J gene: TRBJ1-5
CDR3 DNA: TGTGCCTGGAGTGTAGGTAGCAATCAGCCCCAGCATTTT
CDR3 protein: CAWSVGSNQPQHF

D gene: TRBD2
clone size: -
V gene: TRBV19
J gene: TRBJ2-5
CDR3 DNA: TGTGCCAGTAGTATTCGGCATGGGCGGGGGGAGACCCAGTACTTC
CDR3 protein: CASSIRHGRGETQYF

D gene: -
clone size: -
V gene: TRBV6-5
J gene: TRBJ2-2
CDR3 DNA: TGTGCCATCAGCGTAATGGAGCTGACCGGGGAGCTGTTTTTT
CDR3 protein: CAISVMELTGELFF

D gene: -
clone size: -
V gene: TRBV6-1
J gene: TRBJ1-5
CDR3 DNA: TGTGCCAGCAGTGAAGCGGGTAGTCAGCCCCAGCATTTT
CDR3 protein: CASSEAGSQPQHF

D gene: -
clone size: -
V gene: TRBV6-1
J gene: TRBJ1-1
CDR3 DNA: TGTGCCAGCAGTGAAAGGGGTTCGGGATTAAACACTGAAGCTTTCTTT
CDR3 protein: CASSERGSGLNTEAFF

D gene: -
clone size: -
V gene: TRBV7-9
J gene: TRBJ2-7
CDR3 DNA: TGTGCCAGCCGCCAGGGGGGGGCCTCCTACGAGCAGTACTTC
CDR3 protein: CASRQGGASYEQYF

D gene: -
clone size: -
V gene: TRBV9
J gene: TRBJ1-4
CDR3 DNA: TGTGCCAGCAGCGTATCAGGCCGGCTGGATAATGAAAAACTGTTTTTT
CDR3 protein: CASSVSGRLDNEKLFF

D gene: -
clone size: -
V gene: TRBV10-3
J gene: TRBJ1-5
CDR3 DNA: TGTGCCATCAGTGCAGGACAAGACAATCAGCCCCAGCATTTT
CDR3 protein: CAISAGQDNQPQHF

D gene: TRBD2
clone size: -
V gene: TRBV10-3
J gene: TRBJ2-3
CDR3 DNA: TGTGCCATCAGTGAGTCAAGGACTAGCGGGAGTTTTGCAGATACGCAGTATTTT
CDR3 protein: CAISESRTSGSFADTQYF

D gene: -
clone size: -
V gene: TRBV30
J gene: TRBJ2-7
CDR3 DNA: TGTGCCTGGGTGACTAGGAACCGCCCGCTAGCGATCTTC
CDR3 protein: CAWVTRNRPLAIF

D gene: -
clone size: -
V gene: TRBV12-2
J gene: TRBJ1-2
CDR3 DNA: TGTGCAAGTCGCTTATTATCTTACAGGGGGGACTATGGCTACACCTTC
CDR3 protein: CASRLLSYRGDYGYTF

D gene: TRBD1
clone size: -
V gene: TRBV28
J gene: TRBJ1-1
CDR3 DNA: TGTGCCAGCAGCGGGACAGCCCTAAACACTGAAGCTTTCTTT
CDR3 protein: CASSGTALNTEAFF

D gene: TRBD2
clone size: -
V gene: TRBV19
J gene: TRBJ2-7
CDR3 DNA: TGTGCCAGTAGGAGATCGGGGGGAGTTGGCGAGCAGTACTTC
CDR3 protein: CASRRSGGVGEQYF

D gene: TRBD1
clone size: -
V gene: TRBV5-6
J gene: TRBJ2-3
CDR3 DNA: TGTGCCAGCAGCTCGGTGACAGGGGGCAAAGATACGCAGTATTTT
CDR3 protein: CASSSVTGGKDTQYF

D gene: TRBD2
clone size: few
V gene: TRBV28
J gene: TRBJ2-2
CDR3 DNA: TGTGCCAGCTCTATCACTAGCGCCACCGGGGAGCTGTTTTTT
CDR3 protein: CASSITSATGELFF

D gene: TRBD1
clone size: -
V gene: TRBV2
J gene: TRBJ2-7
CDR3 DNA: TGTGCCAGCACTATCCCGGGACAGGGATACGAGCAGTACTTC
CDR3 protein: CASTIPGQGYEQYF

D gene: TRBD2
clone size: -
V gene: TRBV5-1
J gene: TRBJ2-3
CDR3 DNA: TGCGCCAGTAAAGCGGGAGGGCCGGGAGATACGCAGTATTTT
CDR3 protein: CASKAGGPGDTQYF